This passage covers 16 T cell receptor beta chains from one sample sequenced in a study of tumor-infiltrating lymphocytes in primary liver carcinoma. A constant-region primer served to make TCR beta cDNA from roughly 540 ng total RNA. Investigators got TCR beta libraries out of three nested multiplex PCR rounds, done with slightly modified ARM-PCR. For around 11 cycles apiece, the opening two PCR rounds ran with TRBV1-TRBV30 forward primers and a C-beta reverse primer. TCRdb reprocessed the multiplex PCR reads with MiXCR, giving one entry per CDR3 protein. The sample shows over 95,000 distinct CDR3 sequences, over 55% of them seen only once. Total RNA and DNA came together from about 19-30 mg of bulk tissue without cell sorting. The sample was liver tumor tissue from sampling region 5. Subset denoted: tumor region T5, tumor centre. The receptors derive from a woman in her sixties with primary liver carcinoma and hepatitis B virus infection.

Concerning this clonotype itself: Its ends do not fully match the called genes, so a read error is possible. V usage is TRBV11-2 and J usage is TRBJ2-1; D gene unclear. Germline V gene data show CDR1 as SGHAT and CDR2 as FQNNGV. The length of the CDR3 is 13 residues. For the CDR3, the DNA is TGTGCCAGCAGCCCCGATGCCTACAATGAGAAGTTCTTC. It is translated as CASSPDAYNEKFF.

The gene calls are TRBV2 and TRBJ2-7, with 7 nucleotides matching TRBD1. Germline V gives CDR1 SNHLY, CDR2 FYNNEI. V was pared by 10 bases and J by 2 bases, with 8 bases of the junction left unmatched. This CDR3 has 13 residues. This CDR3 is CATRFDRAYEQYF. CDR3 coding DNA: TGTGCCACCCGATTCGACAGGGCCTACGAGCAGTACTTC.

About this clonotype: This may be a read error: a much more frequent sequence differs by one nucleotide. V and J are TRBV28 and TRBJ2-7, with 7 bases matching TRBD2. This CDR3 comprises 14 residues. Germline lookup yields CDR1 MDHEN and CDR2 SYDVKM. V lost 2 bases, J lost 3 bases, and 4 bases stayed unmatched. DNA of the CDR3: TGTGCCAGCAGTTTAAGCGGGAAGGGCTACGAGCAGTACTTC. It is translated as CASSLSGKGYEQYF.

This clonotype was seen a single time. CDR3 loop: CASSAGDMNHDYTF. The CDR3 DNA follows: TGCGCCAGCAGCGCAGGGGACATGAACCATGACTACACCTTC. This chain links TRBV5-1 with TRBJ1-2; maybe TRBD1 (6 bases). CDR3 size: 14 residues. Trimming took 4 bases from V and 10 from J, leaving 20 bases between them. CDR1 and CDR2 (germline): SGHRS, YFSETQ.

In regard to this clonotype: A read error is possible here, since a much larger clone lies one base away. The V call is TRBV25-1, the J call TRBJ1-2; D gene unclear. The CDR3 length is 14 residues. CDR1 and CDR2 (germline): MGHDK, SYGVNS. The CDR3 DNA reads TGTGTCAGCAGTGAGCCGACCGCTAACTATGGCTACACCTTC. This translates into CVSSEPTANYGYTF.

This clonotype was recorded at least ten times. V gene TRBV4-2 combines with J gene TRBJ1-2; D gene ambiguous. The CDR3 is 15 residues long. The ends were cut back, 0 bases at V and 3 bases at J, with 11 bases in the middle. The germline V gene has CDR1 LGHNA and CDR2 YNFKEQ. Here the CDR3 reads CASSQDLSEYYGYTF. The CDR3 DNA reads TGTGCCAGCAGCCAAGATCTGTCGGAGTACTATGGCTACACCTTC.

Concerning this clonotype: Just one base apart from a much larger clone, this may be a read error. The chain is built from TRBV6-2 or TRBV6-3 and TRBJ1-3, with D uncertain. The CDR3 contains 16 residues. Germline V gives CDR1 MNHEY, CDR2 SVGEGT. The CDR3 sequence is CTSSYPGQRSGNTIYF. CDR3 coding DNA: TGTACCAGCAGTTACCCCGGGCAGAGGTCTGGAAACACCATATATTTT.

On this clonotype itself: A junction boundary mismatches the germline segment, possibly from a read error. This chain uses TRBV11-1 with TRBJ2-1; the D gene is possibly TRBD1 (6 bases). The germline CDR1 and CDR2 sequences are SGHAT and FQDESV (reference sequence). The CDR3 consists of 15 residues. Here the CDR3 DNA reads TGTGCGAGCAGCCAGAGAACCGGGGCAGGGGTTCAGCAGTTCTTC. Translating gives CASSQRTGAGVQQFF.

This clonotype was detected once. The chain recombines TRBV11-1 with TRBJ2-3, with TRBD2 as a possible D gene (5 bases). There are 15 residues in the CDR3. Looked up from germline, CDR1 is SGHAT and CDR2 is FQDESV (reference sequence). The germline V and J ends were trimmed by 2 bases and 5 bases, with 14 bases remaining between them. The CDR3 DNA reads TGTGCCAGCAGCTTAAGGCAACGTGCGGGAGATACGCAGTATTTT. It is translated as CASSLRQRAGDTQYF.

This clonotype was counted once. At one end the junction does not follow the germline gene, possibly because of a read error. This rearrangement joins TRBV29-1 to TRBJ2-2, with a possible D match to TRBD2 (6 bases). The CDR3 is made up of 13 amino acids. Germline values: CDR1 SQVTM, CDR2 ANQGSEA. CDR3 sequence: CSITGHSGGELYF. CDR3 sequence (DNA): TGCAGTATCACGGGGCACTCGGGCGGGGAGCTGTATTTT.

This clonotype was detected many times. The chain recombines TRBV6-1 with TRBJ2-3, with D possibly matching TRBD2 (5 bases). The V end was cut by 7 bases, the J end by 3 bases, with 17 bases between. The CDR3 runs 15 residues. CDR1 is MNHNS, CDR2 SASEGT, per germline. The CDR3 DNA follows: TGTGCCAGCATGGCATTCATTGGGAGAACAGATACGCAGTATTTT. Translating it yields CASMAFIGRTDTQYF.

The chain links TRBV7-9 to TRBJ2-1; perhaps TRBD2 as D (5 bases). CDR1 SEHNR and CDR2 FQNEAQ come from the germline V gene (reference sequence). The V gene lost 1 base and the J gene lost 4 bases, with 11 bases spanning the gap. This CDR3 spans 15 amino acids. The CDR3 sequence is CASSLEGDYYNEQFF. CDR3 nucleotide sequence: TGTGCCAGCAGCTTAGAAGGAGACTATTACAATGAGCAGTTCTTC.

As regards this clonotype: A read error may account for a junction end that differs from germline. V and J are TRBV11-3 and TRBJ2-1, with 8 bases aligning to TRBD2. The germline CDR1 and CDR2 sequences are SGHNT and YENEEA. CDR3 length: 16 residues. The CDR3 DNA reads TGTGCCAGCAGCGCAACTAGCGGAGGCCAATATAATGATCAGTTCTTC. Amino acids: CASSATSGGQYNDQFF.

A remark on this clonotype: A read error is likely, as this CDR3 ends without the conserved phenylalanine or tryptophan. The gene calls are TRBV29-1 and TRBJ1-1; TRBD1 matches at 11 bases. V lost 3 bases, J lost 7 bases, and 4 bases stayed unmatched. CDR1 is SQVTM, CDR2 ANQGSEA, per germline. This CDR3 is built from 13 residues. The CDR3 protein is CSVEGTGGGEAFL. The CDR3 DNA reads TGCAGCGTTGAGGGGACAGGGGGGGGTGAAGCTTTCCTC.

The chain employs TRBV11-2 and TRBJ2-1; TRBD1 agrees at 7 bases. V lost 5 bases and J lost 5; bases outside the gene matches: 12. Germline CDR1 reads SGHAT; CDR2 reads FQNNGV. The CDR3 totals 16 residues. The CDR3: CASSATGTALDNEQFF. The CDR3, as DNA: TGTGCCAGCAGCGCAACCGGGACAGCTTTAGACAATGAGCAGTTCTTC.

About this clonotype itself: With a much larger clone just one base away, this may be a read error. This chain uses TRBV7-9 with TRBJ2-7; D not certain. Germline V gene lookup returns CDR1 SEHNR and CDR2 FQNEAQ (reference sequence). V dropped 2 bases and J dropped 6 bases, with 14 bases sitting between them. CDR3 length: 14 amino acids. DNA for the CDR3: TGTGCCAGCAGCTTATTAGGGCAGACCTCCGAGCAGTACTTC. Its protein product is CASSLLGQTSEQYF.